These 17 T cell receptor beta chains were all obtained from the same sample, sequenced in a study of T cell responses to AZD1222 COVID-19 vaccine (dated by TCRdb to 2020 to 2023). The time point label of this sample denotes: baseline before first vaccination. To prepare the library, the immunoSEQ multiplex PCR assay was applied. TCRdb holds this immuneACCESS table with in-frame rearrangements only. Some clones are missing; in checked studies, unresolved V genes explain under half, and the rest has no known cause. Within this sample are more than 85,000 clones, with around 90% of them counted one time only. Of the sample, 1.6% is held by the ten largest clones. This sample comprised peripheral blood, obtained on day 0 of AZD1222 vaccination. These receptors were taken from an adult in good health.

Points on this clone: The junction differs from germline at one of its ends, possibly a read error. V usage is TRBV20-1 and J usage is TRBJ1-2; 7 bases align to TRBD1. CDR3 length: 13 amino acids. Per germline, CDR1 DFQATT and CDR2 SNEGSKA (reference sequence). In DNA, the CDR3 is TGCAGTCCTAGTGACAGGGAATCTAGCGGCTACACCTTC. As protein: CSPSDRESSGYTF.

A remark on this clone: A read error may account for a junction end that differs from germline. The rearrangement links TRBV7-9 to TRBJ1-2, with 9 bases that match TRBD1. The germline V gene encodes CDR1 SEHNR and CDR2 FQNEAQ (reference sequence). This CDR3 is 14 amino acids long. CDR3 in DNA: TGTGCCAGCAACTTACAGGGGGCGATGGGTGGCTACACCTTC. It specifies CASNLQGAMGGYTF.

The chain carries TRBV14 and TRBJ1-2; the match to TRBD1 covers 8 bases. The CDR3 length is 14 residues. V shed 4 bases, J shed 4 bases, and the junction held 5 bases outside the gene matches. Germline CDR1 SGHDN, CDR2 FVKESK. The chain's CDR3 is CASSRQGFGYGYTF. The CDR3 DNA reads as TGTGCCAGCAGCCGACAGGGGTTTGGCTATGGCTACACCTTC.

The chain couples TRBV11-2 to TRBJ2-1; 9 bases are shared with TRBD1. This CDR3 has 14 residues. Per germline, CDR1 SGHAT and CDR2 FQNNGV. V trimming: 11 bases; J trimming: 8 bases; junction bases outside the gene matches: 13. The CDR3 DNA sequence: TGTGCCGGGCGAACGCCGGGACAGGGCGATGAGCAGTTCTTC. It yields the protein CAGRTPGQGDEQFF. Full variable domain (outside the CDR3, taken from reference TRBV11-2 and TRBJ2-1): EAGVAQSPRYKIIEKRQSVAFWCNPISGHATLYWYQQILGQGPKLLIQFQNNGVVDDSQLPKDRFSAERLKGVDSTLKIQPAKLEDSAVYLCAGRTPGQGDEQFFGPGTRLTVL.

The rearrangement links TRBV12-3 or TRBV12-4 to TRBJ2-3; D is uncertain. The CDR3 runs 13 residues. Trimming took 7 bases from V and 4 from J, leaving 12 bases between them. The CDR3 sequence is CASNSGVADTQYF. The CDR3, as DNA: TGTGCCAGCAACTCTGGGGTGGCAGATACGCAGTATTTT.

This chain links TRBV12-3 or TRBV12-4 with TRBJ1-5; D is undetermined. V was clipped by 1 base and J by 6 bases, with 7 bases between them. CDR3 length: 13 amino acids. The CDR3 region has the DNA TGTGCCAGCAGTTTAGTGACCGGTCAGCCCCAGCATTTT. It translates to CASSLVTGQPQHF.

The V gene is TRBV27, the J gene TRBJ1-2, with D perhaps TRBD1 (5 bases). Germline loops: CDR1 MNHEY, CDR2 SMNVEV (reference sequence). V lost 2 bases and J lost 2, with 9 bases in between. The CDR3 totals 14 residues. The chain's CDR3 is CASSLRQTNYGYTF. CDR3 DNA: TGTGCCAGCAGTTTAAGACAGACCAACTATGGCTACACCTTC.

This clone was counted once. The chain links TRBV4-1 to TRBJ1-4, with TRBD1 identical over 7 bases. The V and J ends lost 4 bases and 8 bases, in that order; junction bases with no gene match: 7. The CDR3 consists of 14 residues. The germline CDR1 and CDR2 sequences are MGHRA and YSYEKL. The CDR3 DNA follows: TGCGCCAGCAGCCGGGACAGAGACGGGGAAAAACTGTTTTTT. This gives the protein CASSRDRDGEKLFF.

The count of this clone is one. The chain is built from TRBV5-1 and TRBJ1-6; unclear D gene. Germline V gives CDR1 SGHRS, CDR2 YFSETQ. The CDR3 is 16 residues long. Trimming left V 2 bases short and J 5 bases short, with 14 bases between. CDR3 region: CASSFGGFNNNSPLHF. The DNA of the CDR3 is TGCGCCAGCAGCTTTGGCGGTTTCAACAATAATTCACCCCTCCACTTT.

The CDR3 loop reads CAWIRTSGNEQFF. DNA for the CDR3: TGTGCCTGGATCAGGACTAGCGGCAATGAGCAGTTCTTC. V is TRBV30 and J is TRBJ2-1, with 10 positions matching TRBD2. Germline values: CDR1 GTSNPN, CDR2 SVGIG (reference sequence). V gave up 4 bases and J gave up 6 bases; unmatched junction bases: 3. The CDR3 is made up of 13 amino acids.

J is TRBJ2-3 and V is TRBV3-1 (or the pseudogene TRBV3-2), with TRBD2 as a possible D gene (6 bases). In germline, CDR1 is LGHDT, CDR2 YNNKEL (reference sequence). The CDR3 has 17 amino acids. V was cut by 3 bases and J by 0 bases, with 16 bases left in between. The CDR3 region is CASSQAAGTISTDTQYF. Written as DNA, the CDR3 is TGTGCCAGCAGCCAGGCGGCGGGGACGATAAGCACAGATACGCAGTATTTT.

The chain joins TRBV5-6 to TRBJ1-3, with D unresolved. Germline values: CDR1 SGHDT, CDR2 YYEEEE. The CDR3 spans 16 residues. Trimming removed 3 bases from V and 0 bases from J, with 13 bases in between. CDR3 sequence: CASSSKLQSSGNTIYF. Written as DNA, the CDR3 is TGTGCCAGCAGCTCTAAACTCCAGAGCTCTGGAAACACCATATATTTT. Combining the CDR3 with reference TRBV5-6 and TRBJ1-3 gives the whole variable domain DAGVTQSPTHLIKTRGQQVTLRCSPKSGHDTVSWYQQALGQGPQFIFQYYEEEERQRGNFPDRFSGHQFPNYSSELNVNALLLGDSALYLCASSSKLQSSGNTIYFGEGSWLTVV.

This chain links TRBV12-3 or TRBV12-4 with TRBJ1-1; D not certain. The CDR3 sequence is 11 residues long. Trimming removed 2 bases from V and 7 bases from J, with 5 bases in between. The CDR3: CASSLSIEAFF. In DNA form, the CDR3 reads TGTGCCAGCAGTTTATCGATTGAAGCTTTCTTT.

This clone was detected only a few times. The chain carries TRBV18 and TRBJ1-1; tentative D call: TRBD1 (6 bases). This CDR3 spans 13 amino acids. The V gene lost 2 bases and the J gene lost 3 bases, with 7 bases spanning the gap. Germline lookup yields CDR1 KGHSH and CDR2 LQKENI. This CDR3 reads CASSPNRDTEAFF. In DNA form, the CDR3 reads TGTGCCAGCTCACCAAACAGGGACACTGAAGCTTTCTTT.

This rearrangement joins TRBV15 to TRBJ1-5; D gene unclear. Trimming pared 11 bases from V and 3 bases from J, leaving 14 bases between. Germline loops: CDR1 LNHNV, CDR2 YYDKDF (reference sequence). This CDR3 comprises 13 residues. CDR3 residues: CASGLGSNQPQHF. The CDR3 bases are TGTGCCTCGGGCCTGGGATCCAATCAGCCCCAGCATTTT.

J is TRBJ1-1 and V is TRBV19; D may be TRBD1 (5 bases). CDR1 is LNHDA and CDR2 is SQIVND in the germline V gene (reference sequence). CDR3 length: 14 amino acids. V lost 5 bases and J 4 bases, leaving 14 bases between the germline ends. The CDR3 DNA reads TGTGCCAGTAGTCCCCAGGGAGGGATCACTGAAGCTTTCTTT. It encodes CASSPQGGITEAFF.

V gene TRBV6-2 or TRBV6-3 combines with J gene TRBJ1-2, with 7 positions matching TRBD1. Germline V gene data show CDR1 as MNHEY and CDR2 as SVGEGT. The CDR3 sequence is 13 residues long. Trimming removed 5 bases from V and 8 bases from J; junction bases left unmatched: 8. CDR3 coding DNA: TGTGCCAGCAGTCGAAACAGGGGAGGGGGCTACACCTTC. It specifies CASSRNRGGGYTF.